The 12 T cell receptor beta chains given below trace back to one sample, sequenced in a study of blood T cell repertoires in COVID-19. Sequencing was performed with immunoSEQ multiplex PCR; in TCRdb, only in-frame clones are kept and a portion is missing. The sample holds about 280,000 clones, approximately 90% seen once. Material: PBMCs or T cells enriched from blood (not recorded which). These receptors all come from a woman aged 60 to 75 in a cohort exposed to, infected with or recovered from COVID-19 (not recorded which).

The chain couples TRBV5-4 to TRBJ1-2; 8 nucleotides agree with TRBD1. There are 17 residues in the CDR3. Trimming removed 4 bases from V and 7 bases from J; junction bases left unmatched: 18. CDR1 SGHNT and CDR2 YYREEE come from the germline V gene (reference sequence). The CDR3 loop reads CASSLLPWDRLSLGYTF. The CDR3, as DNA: TGTGCCAGCAGCCTACTCCCCTGGGACAGGCTGTCCCTTGGCTACACCTTC.

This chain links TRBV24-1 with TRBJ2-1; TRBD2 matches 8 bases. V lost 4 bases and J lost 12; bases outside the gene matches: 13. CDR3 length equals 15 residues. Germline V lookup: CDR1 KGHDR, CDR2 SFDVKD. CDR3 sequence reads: CATSERGLADQTQFF. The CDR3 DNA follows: TGTGCCACCAGTGAACGCGGACTAGCAGACCAAACGCAGTTCTTC.

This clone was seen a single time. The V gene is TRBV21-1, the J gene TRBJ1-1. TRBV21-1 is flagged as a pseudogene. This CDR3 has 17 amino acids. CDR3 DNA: TGTGCCAGCAGCATGGTTCCCCCCCAGGGAGGAGACACTGAAGCTTTCTTT. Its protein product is CASSMVPPQGGDTEAFF.

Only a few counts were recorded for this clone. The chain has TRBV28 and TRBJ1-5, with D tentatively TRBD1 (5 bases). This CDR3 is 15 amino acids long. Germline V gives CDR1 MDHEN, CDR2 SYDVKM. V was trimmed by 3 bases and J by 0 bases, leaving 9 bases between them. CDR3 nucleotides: TGTGCCAGCAGTTTTACGGGGGGTAGCAATCAGCCCCAGCATTTT. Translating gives CASSFTGGSNQPQHF.

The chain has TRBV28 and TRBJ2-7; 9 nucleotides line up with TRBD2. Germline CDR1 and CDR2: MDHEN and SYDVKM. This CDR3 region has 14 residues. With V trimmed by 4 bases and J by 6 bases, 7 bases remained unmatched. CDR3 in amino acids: CASSSGTSPIEQYF. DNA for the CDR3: TGTGCCAGCAGTTCCGGGACTAGCCCGATCGAGCAGTACTTC.

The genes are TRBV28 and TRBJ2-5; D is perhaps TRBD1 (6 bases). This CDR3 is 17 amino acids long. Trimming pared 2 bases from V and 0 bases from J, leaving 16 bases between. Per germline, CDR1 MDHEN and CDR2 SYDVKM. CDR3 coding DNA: TGTGCCAGCAGTTTAAGGCTCCCAACAGGGCACCAAGAGACCCAGTACTTC. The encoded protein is CASSLRLPTGHQETQYF. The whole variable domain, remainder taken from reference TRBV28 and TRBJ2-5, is DVKVTQSSRYLVKRTGEKVFLECVQDMDHENMFWYRQDPGLGLRLIYFSYDVKMKEKGDIPEGYSVSREKKERFSLILESASTNQTSMYLCASSLRLPTGHQETQYFGPGTRLLVL.

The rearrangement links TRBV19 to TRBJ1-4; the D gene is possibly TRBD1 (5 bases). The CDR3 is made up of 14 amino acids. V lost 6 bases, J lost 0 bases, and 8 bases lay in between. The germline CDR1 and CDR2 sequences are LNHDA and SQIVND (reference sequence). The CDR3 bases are TGTGCCAGTAGACAGACAGCAACTAATGAAAAACTGTTTTTT. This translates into CASRQTATNEKLFF.

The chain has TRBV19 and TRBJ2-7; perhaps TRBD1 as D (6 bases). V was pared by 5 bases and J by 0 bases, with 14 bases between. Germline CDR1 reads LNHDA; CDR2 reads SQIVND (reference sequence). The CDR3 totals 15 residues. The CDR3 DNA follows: TGTGCCAGTAGTGTTGAACAGGGTCGCTCCTACGAGCAGTACTTC. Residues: CASSVEQGRSYEQYF.

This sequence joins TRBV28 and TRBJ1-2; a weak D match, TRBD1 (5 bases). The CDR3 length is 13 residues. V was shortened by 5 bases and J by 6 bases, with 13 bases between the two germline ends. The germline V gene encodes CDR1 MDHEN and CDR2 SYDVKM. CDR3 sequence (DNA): TGTGCCAGCAGTGACAGAAAACTCCATGGCTACACCTTC. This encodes CASSDRKLHGYTF.

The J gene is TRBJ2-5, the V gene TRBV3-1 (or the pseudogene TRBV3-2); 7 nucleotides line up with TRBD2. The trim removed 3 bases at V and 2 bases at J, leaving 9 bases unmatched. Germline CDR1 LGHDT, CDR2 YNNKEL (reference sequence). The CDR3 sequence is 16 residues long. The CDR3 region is CASSQGGRTRQETQYF. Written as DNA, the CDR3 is TGTGCCAGCAGCCAGGGGGGGAGAACCCGACAAGAGACCCAGTACTTC.

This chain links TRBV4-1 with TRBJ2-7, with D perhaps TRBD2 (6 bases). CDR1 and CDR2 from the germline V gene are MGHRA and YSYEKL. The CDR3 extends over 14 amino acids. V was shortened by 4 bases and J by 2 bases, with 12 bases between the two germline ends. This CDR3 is CASSRTGEPYEQYF. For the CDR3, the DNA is TGCGCCAGCAGCCGGACGGGAGAGCCCTACGAGCAGTACTTC.

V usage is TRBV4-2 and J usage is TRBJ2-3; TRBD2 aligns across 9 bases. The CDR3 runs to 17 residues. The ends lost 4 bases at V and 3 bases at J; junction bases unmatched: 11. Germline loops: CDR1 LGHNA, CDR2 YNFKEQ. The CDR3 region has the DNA TGTGCCAGCAGCCGAGGGAGGGTAGCGGGAGCTACAGATACGCAGTATTTT. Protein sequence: CASSRGRVAGATDTQYF.